One T cell receptor (beta chain) is described in this entry. This receptor's antigen is unknown. Qualities for individual bases were not recorded, and no much larger clone is one base off. CDR1 LNHDA and CDR2 SQIVND are derived from the germline V gene (reference sequence). The CDR3 measures 18 amino acids from cysteine to phenylalanine. The CDR3 DNA has 54 bases and is translated from base 1. V is cut by 4 bases and J by 0 bases, and the space between the germline ends is 19 bases. This specimen comes from a study of radiation and T cells in renal cell carcinoma (dated by TCRdb to the early 2020s). Looking at the study overall: Samples were obtained from a clinical trial, in which 15 Gy stereotactic body radiation therapy was delivered to primary renal cell carcinomas and nephrectomy was performed 4 weeks later. In total, 53 samples, comprising 26 tumors and some 27 peripheral blood samples, were subjected to TCR beta sequencing. A total of 4,016,671 unique CDR3 nucleotide sequences, encoding 2.8 million or so unique CDR3 amino acid sequences, were found across all 50 or so samples. Overall results and qualifications from the work: Top tumor clonotypes rose in blood from baseline to 2 weeks post-radiation, then contracted by 4 weeks, suggesting transient expansion of tumor-resident clones. Because pretreatment tumor biopsies were not available, the study could not determine whether clonotypes were already present within the tumor at baseline. Effects of radiation dose or scheduling on the TCR repertoire could not be addressed with the single-armed trial design. Dynamics of the blood repertoire were not tracked past 4 weeks after treatment.

TCR beta libraries were generated from genomic DNA with the immunoSEQ kit, following the manufacturer's recommendations. Library preparation used a first multiplex PCR with proprietary primers, then a second PCR adding unique barcodes, with bead cleanups after each round. Each sample batch included a kit-provided positive control reaction and a negative control reaction. The final libraries were assessed on an Agilent 4200 TapeStation D1000 ScreenTape, pooled by volume, and quantified by qPCR. Sequencing was performed on an Illumina NextSeq500 with a MidOutput 150-cycle cartridge, and 156 Read1 and 15 Index1 cycles were run with kit custom primers. The pooled library was loaded at 0.9 to 1 pM with a 20% PhiX control spike-in. Processing in the source paper ran as follows. The vendor-processed data were analyzed in R, and a clonotype was defined as all T cells that share the same CDR3 nucleotide sequence. For clone abundance analyses, frequencies were normalized to the 10,000 most abundant clones per sample. Public T cell clones, which averaged fewer than five per sample, were removed prior to analysis. A difference in abundance of at least 32-fold between compartments was used to define tumor-enriched and baseline blood-enriched clonotypes. A beta-binomial differential abundance model was applied to find clonotypes that expanded or contracted between blood time points. Tumor-blood repertoire similarity was measured with the Baroni-Urbani and Buser coefficient, and group comparisons used two-tailed Wilcoxon tests in R. TCRdb retrieved this table from immuneACCESS and kept in-frame rearrangements only. Not all clones are present; in checked studies, unresolved V genes account for under half, and no reason is known for the remainder. The V and J calls and the clone size are those of that table, but D and trimming were determined from the DNA. Across this sample there are approximately 94,000 clones, with 70% to 85% seen only once. The ten largest clones represent around 5.8% of the sample.

The time point label corresponds to: baseline pretreatment blood. The treatment or condition label here, explained by the study, means: 15 Gy SBRT to primary tumor, nephrectomy 4 weeks later. To track tumor-enriched clonotypes, serial peripheral blood was sampled from radiation-treated patients at baseline and at 2 weeks and 4 weeks after SBRT. Renal cell carcinoma with clear cell pathology was present in all patients. Genomic DNA for TCR sequencing was prepared using the QIAamp DNA Blood Mini Kit (Qiagen). The analyses included just those samples that passed every quality control check. Specimen: blood, collected from a patient whose treatment included radiotherapy and nephrectomy. The chain joins TRBV19 to TRBJ2-1; perhaps TRBD2 is the D gene, with 6 bases matching. The TCR was taken from a man aged 55 to 70 with renal cell carcinoma. The CDR3: CASSTFSGPYFSYNEQFF. The nucleotides are TGTGCCAGTAGTACCTTCAGCGGGCCCTACTTCTCCTACAATGAGCAGTTCTTC. Reference TRBV19 and TRBJ2-1 genes cover what lies past the CDR3, so the full variable domain is DGGITQSPKYLFRKEGQNVTLSCEQNLNHDAMYWYRQDPGQGLRLIYYSQIVNDFQKGDIAEGYSVSREKKESFPLTVTSAQKNPTAFYLCASSTFSGPYFSYNEQFFGPGTRLTVL.